This T cell receptor beta chain originates from a study of shared clonotypes between healthy human individuals (dated by TCRdb to about 2020). About the investigation overall: A couple of women and a few men aged 18 to 49 years were included in the cohort. For each donor, three plates each were used for CD4 naive and CD4 memory, two plates were used for CD8 naive, and one plate was used for CD8 memory. Blood TCR repertoires of five healthy adults were deeply sequenced to estimate repertoire size and the extent of clonotype sharing between individuals. To increase sequencing depth and limit assay-specific biases, different laboratories used diverse techniques to prepare libraries and sequence TCR repertoires. Leukapheresis yielded between about 0.94 and 9.5 billion PBMCs per donor. The investigation overall reported the following: Clonotypes shared by all four sorted-subset donors showed higher generation probabilities than non-shared clonotypes. Because the study included a small number of donors, the genetic and exposure-history diversity represented was limited. Based on pairwise subsampling, the degree of clonotype sharing among donors was expected to be affected by sequencing depth. Incomplete sequencing was indicated by rarefaction of sorted-subset datasets, despite the large sequencing depth. Naive subsets generally had larger estimated clonotype richness than memory subsets did. When a few donors were compared, the shared fraction of clonotypes was roughly 5% for naive CD4, approximately 3.3% for naive CD8, 2% to 2.5% for memory CD4, and roughly 0.43% for memory CD8. Sampling was limited to blood, and TCR repertoires in tissue likely differ from TCR repertoires in blood.

From the germline V gene, CDR1 is KGHSH and CDR2 is LQKENI. V drops 6 bases and J drops 2 bases, leaving 8 bases in between. There are 12 amino acids in the CDR3, from cysteine to phenylalanine inclusive. Only the CDR3 portion is preserved as DNA: 36 bases, with reading frame beginning at the first base. The donors were healthy, HIV-negative adults who had no recently reported acute infections or vaccinations. Every donor was a Caucasian adult living in Nashville, Tennessee, USA. CD4+ T cells were enriched by magnetic negative selection, after which naive cells were positively selected on CD45RA and the negative fraction was taken as the memory subset. Blood was obtained by leukapheresis, after which PBMCs were separated by Ficoll-Histopaque density gradient centrifugation and cryopreserved in liquid nitrogen vapor phase. Purity and quantity of every magnetically sorted T cell population were checked by analytical flow cytometry. Genomic DNA was isolated from every sorted fraction and measured by UV absorbance on a Nanodrop 2000c.

Using the deep immunoSEQ assay, TCR CDR3 regions were amplified from genomic DNA by multiplex PCR. For each cell subset, the extracted genomic DNA was distributed evenly across all wells of several immunoSEQ 96-well plates, and each plate served as one replicate. For sorted subsets, 200 to 250 ng of genomic DNA, equivalent to some 33,000 T cell genomes, went into each replicate PCR. Purified libraries were measured with a Qubit 3.0 fluorometer, size-checked on a Bioanalyzer 2100, and measured again with the KAPA Library Quantification kit. Every immunoSEQ 96-well plate was sequenced on a dedicated single-read 150-cycle Illumina NextSeq 550 flow cell. The authors processed their data as follows. Because the immunoSEQ output included only junctional sequences and no quality scores, the filtering could not be the same as the filtering used for full-length reads. To assign V/J genes and CDR3, sequences were annotated using PyIR, a Python wrapper for IgBLAST v1.9, with IMGT germline references. Reads with weak V/J assignments (E-value above 1e-6), missing CDR3, stop codons, out-of-frame junctions, or ambiguous translated residues were removed. V3J clonotypes were defined by identical inferred V gene, J gene, and CDR3 amino acid sequence. Percentage overlap between repertoires was computed as shared unique clonotypes divided by the size of the smaller repertoire. RTK rarefaction, the Chao1 estimator, and Recon v2.1 estimates of unobserved clonotypes were used to assess repertoire richness. For all TCRbeta clonotypes obtained by the gDNA method from a few donors, generation probabilities were computed with OLGA. The clones in this table, taken by TCRdb from immuneACCESS, are in-frame only. Not every clone is retained; where verified, under half of the shortfall comes from an unresolved V gene, and the cause of the rest is unknown. Clone size and the V and J calls come from that table; the DNA yielded D and trimming. This sample has 1 million to 1.2 million clones in its table, and approximately 80% of those were observed once. 0.89% of the sample rests with the top ten.

As to this clone: There is no known antigen for this receptor. No qualities accompany the bases; no much larger clone lies one base away.

Sequencing used memory CD4+ T cells from PBMCs. What the cell subset or site label conveys for this sample: CD45RA-negative fraction. This chain is built from TRBV18 and TRBJ2-7; 5 matching bases give a weak D call of TRBD1. The TCR was taken from a man aged 18 to 30 in good health. Some clones in this sample may be carry-over from other donors' samples. The nucleotide sequence is given as TGTGCCAGCTCGGCAGGGACCTACGAGCAGTACTTC. It specifies CASSAGTYEQYF. When the CDR3 is completed using the reference TRBV18 and TRBJ2-7 genes on either side, the full variable domain is NAGVMQNPRHLVRRRGQEARLRCSPMKGHSHVYWYRQLPEEGLKFMVYLQKENIIDESGMPKERFSAEFPKEGPSILRIQQVVRGDSAAYFCASSAGTYEQYFGPGTRLTVT.